The 10 T cell receptor beta chains given below trace back to one sample, sequenced in a study of cytomegalovirus exposure and HLA in healthy donors. TCRdb's copy holds only in-frame clones and misses some; the assay was immunoSEQ multiplex PCR. The sample holds 150,000 to 200,000 clones, roughly 84% seen once. The sample was PBMCs. The receptors were gathered from a man younger than 40 in good health and CMV-seropositive.

A remark on this clone: Other DNA sequences of this sample code for an identical CDR3. The chain uses TRBV5-6 and TRBJ2-3; TRBD2 is a possible D gene (5 bases). CDR1 SGHDT and CDR2 YYEEEE come from the germline V gene. The CDR3 consists of 13 residues. Trimming shortened V by 1 base and J by 3 bases, and 6 bases separated the two germline ends. For the CDR3, the DNA is TGTGCCAGCAGCTTGACTAGTACAGATACGCAGTATTTT. As protein: CASSLTSTDTQYF.

The chain joins TRBV10-3 to TRBJ1-2; no definite D call. The V gene lost 0 bases and the J gene lost 0 bases, with 8 bases spanning the gap. The CDR3 totals 15 residues. From germline, CDR1 is ENHRY and CDR2 SYGVKD. The CDR3 reads CAISESAGSNYGYTF. CDR3 nucleotides: TGTGCCATCAGTGAGTCGGCAGGTTCTAACTATGGCTACACCTTC.

The rearrangement uses TRBV2 and TRBJ2-5; D may be TRBD2 (7 bases). V lost 8 bases to trimming and J lost 7 bases, with 11 bases between them. The CDR3 runs to 11 residues. Germline V gene data show CDR1 as SNHLY and CDR2 as FYNNEI. The CDR3 bases are TGTGCCAGCGGGGGGGGGCGGACCCAGTACTTC. The encoded protein is CASGGGRTQYF. Combining the CDR3 with reference TRBV2 and TRBJ2-5 gives the whole variable domain EPEVTQTPSHQVTQMGQEVILRCVPISNHLYFYWYRQILGQKVEFLVSFYNNEISEKSEIFDDQFSVERPDGSNFTLKIRSTKLEDSAMYFCASGGGRTQYFGPGTRLLVL.

This clone occurred once. The CDR3 loop reads CASSLARGDGYTF. CDR3 DNA: TGTGCCAGCAGCTTAGCCAGGGGCGATGGCTACACCTTC. V and J are TRBV11-3 and TRBJ1-2, with D possibly matching TRBD1 (6 bases). This CDR3 is built from 13 residues. CDR1 and CDR2 from the germline V gene are SGHNT and YENEEA. Trimming shortened V by 1 base and J by 6 bases, and 9 bases separated the two germline ends.

V is TRBV13 and J is TRBJ2-3; 7 bases map to TRBD1. Germline-derived CDR1 and CDR2 are PRHDT and FYEKMQ (reference sequence). V was clipped by 8 bases and J by 2 bases; unmatched bases: 16. The CDR3 runs to 17 residues. The DNA of the CDR3 is TGTGCCAGCGGGCTGGGAAGGGGGCTAACGCTCACAGATACGCAGTATTTT. Translation gives CASGLGRGLTLTDTQYF.

J is TRBJ2-7 and V is TRBV11-2; 9 bases line up with TRBD2. The trim removed 1 base at V and 2 bases at J, leaving 9 bases unmatched. The germline CDR1 and CDR2 sequences are SGHAT and FQNNGV. The CDR3 contains 17 residues. The DNA for the CDR3 is TGTGCCAGCAGCTTAGTGGTAGCGGGAGCCCAGACCTACGAGCAGTACTTC. Its protein is CASSLVVAGAQTYEQYF.

The chain combines TRBV6-1 with TRBJ2-3, with 9 positions matching TRBD2. CDR1 MNHNS and CDR2 SASEGT come from the germline V gene. V was clipped by 1 base and J by 5 bases; unmatched bases: 7. This CDR3 region has 16 residues. The CDR3 here is CASSEVAGGPVDTQYF. CDR3 DNA sequence: TGTGCCAGCAGTGAAGTTGCGGGGGGGCCCGTAGATACGCAGTATTTT.

This clone was observed a handful of times. This same CDR3 is encoded by further DNA sequences in the sample. The chain uses TRBV30 and TRBJ1-2; TRBD1 matches 7 bases. Germline V gene lookup returns CDR1 GTSNPN and CDR2 SVGIG (reference sequence). The ends lost 2 bases at V and 5 bases at J; junction bases unmatched: 5. The CDR3 runs 13 residues. The CDR3 here is CAWSRDRPYGYTF. The CDR3 bases are TGTGCCTGGAGTAGGGACAGACCATATGGCTACACCTTC. The entire variable domain, with the rest obtained from reference TRBV30 and TRBJ1-2, is as follows: SQTIHQWPATLVQPVGSPLSLECTVEGTSNPNLYWYRQAAGRGLQLLFYSVGIGQISSEVPQNLSASRPQDRQFILSSKKLLLSDSGFYLCAWSRDRPYGYTFGSGTRLTVV.

The V gene is TRBV19, the J gene TRBJ1-2; TRBD1 matches 7 bases. The CDR3 contains 13 residues. CDR1 LNHDA and CDR2 SQIVND come from the germline V gene (reference sequence). Losses at the gene ends were 6 bases for V and 7 bases for J; bases not matched to a gene: 8. CDR3 coding DNA: TGTGCCAGTAGGAACCCGAACAGGGGTGGCTACACCTTC. As protein: CASRNPNRGGYTF.

The V and J genes are TRBV7-3 and TRBJ2-1, with 11 bases matching TRBD2. Per the germline V gene, CDR1 is SGHTA and CDR2 is FQGTGA. The CDR3 totals 15 residues. Germline trimming cut 6 bases from V and 6 bases from J; bases unmatched to any gene: 7. CDR3 nucleotides: TGTGCCAGCAGGGGTAGCGGGGGGGCCCCCAATGAGCAGTTCTTC. Translated: CASRGSGGAPNEQFF.